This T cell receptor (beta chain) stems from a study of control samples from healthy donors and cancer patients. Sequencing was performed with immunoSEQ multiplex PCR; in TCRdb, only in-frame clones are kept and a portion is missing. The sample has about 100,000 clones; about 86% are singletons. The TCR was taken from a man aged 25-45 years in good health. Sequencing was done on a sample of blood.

The CDR3 sequence is CASSLVLARSYNEQFF. In DNA, the CDR3 is TGTGCCAGCAGCTTAGTCCTGGCCCGGTCCTACAATGAGCAGTTCTTC. The chain joins TRBV7-2 to TRBJ2-1; D is undetermined. Germline CDR1 reads SGHTA; CDR2 reads FQGNSA. The CDR3 spans 16 residues. Trimming cost V 1 base and J 1 base, with 11 bases left between them.